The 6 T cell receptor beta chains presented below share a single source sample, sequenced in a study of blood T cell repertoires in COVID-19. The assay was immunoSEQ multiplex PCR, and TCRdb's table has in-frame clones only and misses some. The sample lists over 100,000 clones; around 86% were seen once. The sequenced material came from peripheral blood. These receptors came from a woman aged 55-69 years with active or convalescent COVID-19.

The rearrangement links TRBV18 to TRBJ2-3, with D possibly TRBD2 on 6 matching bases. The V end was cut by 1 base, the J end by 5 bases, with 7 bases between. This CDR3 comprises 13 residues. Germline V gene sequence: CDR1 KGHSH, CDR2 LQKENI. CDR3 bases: TGTGCCAGCTCACCACTGGGGGGAGATACGCAGTATTTT. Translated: CASSPLGGDTQYF.

The CDR3 here is CASSQLTGGYSPLHF. The CDR3, as DNA: TGTGCCAGCAGCCAACTCACAGGGGGTTATTCACCCCTCCACTTT. The rearrangement links TRBV14 to TRBJ1-6, with 8 bases that match TRBD1. This CDR3 has 15 amino acids. Germline CDR1 reads SGHDN; CDR2 reads FVKESK. Trimming at V came to 2 bases and at J to 8 bases, leaving 5 bases not matched to a gene.

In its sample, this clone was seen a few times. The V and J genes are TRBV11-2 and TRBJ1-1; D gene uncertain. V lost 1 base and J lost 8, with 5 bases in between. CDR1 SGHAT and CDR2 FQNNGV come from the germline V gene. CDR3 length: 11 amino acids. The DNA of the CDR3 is TGTGCCAGCAGCTTAGGAGGCGAAGCTTTCTTT. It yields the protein CASSLGGEAFF.

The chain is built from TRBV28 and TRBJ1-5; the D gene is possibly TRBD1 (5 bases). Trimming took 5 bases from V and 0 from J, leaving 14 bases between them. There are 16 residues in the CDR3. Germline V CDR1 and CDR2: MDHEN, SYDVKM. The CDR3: CASSRWSGSSNQPQHF. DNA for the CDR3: TGTGCCAGCAGTCGGTGGTCAGGGTCTAGCAATCAGCCCCAGCATTTT. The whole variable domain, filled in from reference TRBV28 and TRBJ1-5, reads DVKVTQSSRYLVKRTGEKVFLECVQDMDHENMFWYRQDPGLGLRLIYFSYDVKMKEKGDIPEGYSVSREKKERFSLILESASTNQTSMYLCASSRWSGSSNQPQHFGDGTRLSIL.

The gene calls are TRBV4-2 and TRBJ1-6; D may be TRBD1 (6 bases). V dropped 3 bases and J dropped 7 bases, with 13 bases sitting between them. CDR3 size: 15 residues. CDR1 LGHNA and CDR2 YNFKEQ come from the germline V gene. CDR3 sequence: CASSQKAQGNSPLHF. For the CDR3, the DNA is TGTGCCAGCAGCCAGAAGGCCCAGGGGAATTCACCCCTCCACTTT.

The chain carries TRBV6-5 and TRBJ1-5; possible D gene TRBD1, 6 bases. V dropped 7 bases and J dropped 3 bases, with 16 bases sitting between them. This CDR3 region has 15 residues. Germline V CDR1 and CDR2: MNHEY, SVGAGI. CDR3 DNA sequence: TGTGCCAGCACCCAATGGGGACACACCAATCAGCCCCAGCATTTT. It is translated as CASTQWGHTNQPQHF.